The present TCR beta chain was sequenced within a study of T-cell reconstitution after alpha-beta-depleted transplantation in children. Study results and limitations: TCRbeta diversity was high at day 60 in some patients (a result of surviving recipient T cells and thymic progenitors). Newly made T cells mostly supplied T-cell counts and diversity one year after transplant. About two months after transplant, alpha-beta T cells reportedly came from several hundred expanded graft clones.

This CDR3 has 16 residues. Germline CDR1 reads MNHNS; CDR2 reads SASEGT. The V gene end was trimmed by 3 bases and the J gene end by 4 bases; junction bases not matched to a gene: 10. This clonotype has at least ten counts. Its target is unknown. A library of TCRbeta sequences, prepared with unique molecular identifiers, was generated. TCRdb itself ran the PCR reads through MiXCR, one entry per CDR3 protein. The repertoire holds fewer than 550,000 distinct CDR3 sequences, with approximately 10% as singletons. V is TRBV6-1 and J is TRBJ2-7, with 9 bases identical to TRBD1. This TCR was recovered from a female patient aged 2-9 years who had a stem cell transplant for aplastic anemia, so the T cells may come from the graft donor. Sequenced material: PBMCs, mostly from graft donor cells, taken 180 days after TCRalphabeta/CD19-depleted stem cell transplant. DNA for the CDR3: TGTGCCAGCAGTGAGGGGGGACAGGGCGCAAGGTACGAGCAGTACGTC. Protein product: CASSEGGQGARYEQYV.